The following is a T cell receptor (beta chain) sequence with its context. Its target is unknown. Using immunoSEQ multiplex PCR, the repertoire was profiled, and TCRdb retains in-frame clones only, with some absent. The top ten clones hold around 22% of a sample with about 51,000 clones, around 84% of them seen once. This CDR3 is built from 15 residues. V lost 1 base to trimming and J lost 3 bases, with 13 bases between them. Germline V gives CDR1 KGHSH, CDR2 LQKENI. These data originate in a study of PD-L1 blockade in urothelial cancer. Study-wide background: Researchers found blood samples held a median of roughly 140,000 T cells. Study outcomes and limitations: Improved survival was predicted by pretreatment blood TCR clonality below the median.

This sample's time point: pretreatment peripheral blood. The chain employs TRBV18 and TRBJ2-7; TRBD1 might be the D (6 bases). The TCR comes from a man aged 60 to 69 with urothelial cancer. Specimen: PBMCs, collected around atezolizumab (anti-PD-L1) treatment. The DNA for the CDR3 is TGTGCCAGCTCACCACGGGCACAGGGAAGCTACGAGCAGTACTTC. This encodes CASSPRAQGSYEQYF.